This is a list of T cell receptor beta chains from one sample in a study of cytomegalovirus exposure and HLA in healthy donors. Repertoires were generated with immunoSEQ multiplex PCR, while TCRdb's copy carries only in-frame clones and drops some. The sample consists of 150,000 or so clones, about three quarters of them appearing once. The sequenced material came from PBMCs. The origin of the receptors is a man aged 35 to 55 in good health and CMV-seropositive. Both conserved end residues are part of each CDR3. The D gene is left open where the match is weak. Not every row has a clone size; where given, it reads once, few, many or a size class.

clone_size: -
d_call: TRBD1
v_call: TRBV29-1
j_call: TRBJ2-1
cdr3_nt: TGCAGCGTCGCCCTGACAGGGTCCCATGAGCAGTTCTTC
cdr3_aa: CSVALTGSHEQFF

clone_size: -
d_call: -
v_call: TRBV30
j_call: TRBJ2-1
cdr3_nt: TGTGCCTGGAGTAGCGGAGGCTCCTACAATGAGCAGTTCTTC
cdr3_aa: CAWSSGGSYNEQFF

clone_size: -
d_call: -
v_call: TRBV5-1
j_call: TRBJ1-6
cdr3_nt: TGCGCCAGCAGCTTCTCCTCCAATTCACCCCTCCACTTT
cdr3_aa: CASSFSSNSPLHF

clone_size: -
d_call: TRBD1
v_call: TRBV6-5
j_call: TRBJ1-5
cdr3_nt: TGTGCCAGCAGTTTACAGGGGGTCGGGCAGCCCCAGCATTTT
cdr3_aa: CASSLQGVGQPQHF

clone_size: -
d_call: TRBD1
v_call: TRBV7-8
j_call: TRBJ2-4
cdr3_nt: TGTGCCAGCAGCTTAGAGGGACAGGGGGCAAACATTCAGTACTTC
cdr3_aa: CASSLEGQGANIQYF

clone_size: -
d_call: -
v_call: TRBV30
j_call: TRBJ1-6
cdr3_nt: TGTGCCTGGATGGGGCAGGGGTTAATTGATTCACCCCTCCACTTT
cdr3_aa: CAWMGQGLIDSPLHF

clone_size: -
d_call: TRBD1
v_call: TRBV6-5
j_call: TRBJ2-7
cdr3_nt: TGTGCCAGCAGCTACACCGGGACAGGAGCCCACGAGCAGTACTTC
cdr3_aa: CASSYTGTGAHEQYF

clone_size: -
d_call: -
v_call: TRBV4-1
j_call: TRBJ1-1
cdr3_nt: TGCGCCAGCAGCCAAGTCATGAGGGCGCGGACTGAAGCTTTCTTT
cdr3_aa: CASSQVMRARTEAFF

clone_size: -
d_call: -
v_call: TRBV28
j_call: TRBJ1-4
cdr3_nt: TGTGCCACCGCCCCCAGTTTCGCCGGGAATGAAAAACTGTTTTTT
cdr3_aa: CATAPSFAGNEKLFF

clone_size: few
d_call: TRBD1
v_call: TRBV7-2
j_call: TRBJ2-3
cdr3_nt: TGTGCCAGCAGCTTATTTGCAACAGGGGACATGAAGCAGTATTTT
cdr3_aa: CASSLFATGDMKQYF

clone_size: -
d_call: -
v_call: TRBV5-1
j_call: TRBJ2-7
cdr3_nt: TGCGCCAGCAGCATTTCAGGGGCGGACGAGCAGTACTTC
cdr3_aa: CASSISGADEQYF

clone_size: -
d_call: TRBD2
v_call: TRBV5-6
j_call: TRBJ2-7
cdr3_nt: TGTGCCAGCAGCGCCCTAGCGGGAGGTCCCTACGAGCAGTACTTC
cdr3_aa: CASSALAGGPYEQYF

clone_size: -
d_call: TRBD2
v_call: TRBV28
j_call: TRBJ2-7
cdr3_nt: TGTGCCAGCAGTTTAAGGAACGGCGGGAGAGTTTACGAGCAGTACTTC
cdr3_aa: CASSLRNGGRVYEQYF

clone_size: -
d_call: TRBD2
v_call: TRBV25-1
j_call: TRBJ2-3
cdr3_nt: TGTGCCAGCAGCGACGAGCGGGGGCGAGCAGATACGCAGTATTTT
cdr3_aa: CASSDERGRADTQYF